One and the same sample provided the 17 T cell receptor beta chains below, sequenced in a study of blood T cell repertoires in COVID-19. TCRdb keeps only in-frame clones here, not all; method: immunoSEQ multiplex PCR. The data contain 200,000 to 250,000 clones, 70% to 90% of them seen just once; the ten biggest clones take up about 1.3%. The sequencing sample was made of peripheral blood. All receptors come from an elderly man with acute or convalescent COVID-19.

The J gene is TRBJ2-5, the V gene TRBV6-1, with 10 bases lining up with TRBD1. There are 17 residues in the CDR3. CDR1 is MNHNS and CDR2 is SASEGT in the germline V gene. Trimming took 3 bases from V and 5 from J; bases not matched to a gene: 12. CDR3 region: CASSDSDRGPLGETQYF. The DNA for the CDR3 is TGTGCCAGCAGTGACAGCGACAGGGGGCCGTTGGGGGAGACCCAGTACTTC.

The chain uses TRBV5-1 and TRBJ2-6; no reliable D call. CDR1 and CDR2 (germline): SGHRS, YFSETQ. The V gene lost 1 base and the J gene lost 3 bases, with 20 bases spanning the gap. The CDR3 sequence is 19 residues long. The CDR3 here is CASSLRQASLRRGANVLTF. In DNA form, the CDR3 reads TGCGCCAGCAGCTTGCGGCAGGCGTCCCTTAGGCGTGGGGCCAACGTCCTGACTTTC.

This chain joins TRBV6-5 and TRBJ2-7; perhaps TRBD2 as D (6 bases). Germline V CDR1 and CDR2: MNHEY, SVGAGI. V lost 6 bases and J lost 3, with 6 bases in between. The CDR3 spans 11 residues. As DNA, the CDR3 is TGTGCCAGCAGCGGGAGCTACGAGCAGTACTTC. Encoded protein: CASSGSYEQYF.

The rearrangement links TRBV7-2 to TRBJ2-5; TRBD1 aligns across 7 bases. The CDR3 runs 14 residues. From germline, CDR1 is SGHTA and CDR2 FQGNSA. V shed 6 bases and J 5 bases; nucleotides not matched to a gene: 9. Here the CDR3 DNA reads TGTGCCAGCAGTTTTACAGGGGCGCGGGAGACCCAGTACTTC. Protein sequence: CASSFTGARETQYF.

The rearrangement joins TRBV6-5 to TRBJ1-1, with D perhaps matching TRBD1 (6 bases). The CDR3 is made up of 15 amino acids. CDR1 and CDR2 from the germline V gene are MNHEY and SVGAGI. V lost 0 bases and J 6 bases, leaving 14 bases between the germline ends. The CDR3 DNA follows: TGTGCCAGCAGTTACTCGACGGGGGGCGGACCTGAAGCTTTCTTT. This codes for CASSYSTGGGPEAFF.

This clone was counted between two and nine times. The rearrangement joins TRBV6-6 to TRBJ1-1; D not certain. CDR1 and CDR2 (germline): MNHNY, SVGAGI (reference sequence). The CDR3 contains 13 residues. V was clipped by 7 bases and J by 4 bases, with 13 bases between them. This chain's CDR3 is CASKAGFVTEAFF. In DNA, the CDR3 is TGTGCCAGCAAGGCGGGGTTTGTCACTGAAGCTTTCTTT.

The genes are TRBV4-1 and TRBJ2-7; 8 bases line up with TRBD1. Trimming removed 0 bases from V and 0 bases from J; junction bases left unmatched: 4. Germline CDR1 is MGHRA and CDR2 is YSYEKL. This CDR3 has 16 amino acids. The CDR3 spells CASSQDRQGSSYEQYF. CDR3 nucleotides: TGCGCCAGCAGCCAAGATCGACAGGGGAGCTCCTACGAGCAGTACTTC.

This chain joins TRBV7-8 and TRBJ2-3, with 10 bases fitting TRBD1. V dropped 0 bases and J dropped 11; count of bases not matched to a gene: 2. The CDR3 is made up of 13 amino acids. Germline V gene sequence: CDR1 SGHVS, CDR2 FQNEAQ. In nucleotides, the CDR3 is TGTGCCAGCAGCTTAGCCCGGGACAGGGGGCAGTATTTT. This translates into CASSLARDRGQYF.

The chain uses TRBV19 and TRBJ1-1; 9 nucleotides agree with TRBD1. Trimming took 9 bases from V and 5 from J; bases not matched to a gene: 19. CDR3 length equals 17 residues. CDR1 and CDR2 from the germline V gene are LNHDA and SQIVND (reference sequence). CDR3 region: CASSRGGTGKGRTEAFF. The DNA for the CDR3 is TGTGCCAGCAGCAGAGGGGGGACAGGGAAGGGAAGGACTGAAGCTTTCTTT.

The CDR3 loop reads CASFDRGEKLFF. In DNA, the CDR3 is TGTGCCAGCTTTGACAGGGGGGAAAAACTGTTTTTT. The gene calls are TRBV6-5 and TRBJ1-4; TRBD1 matches at 9 bases. In germline, CDR1 is MNHEY, CDR2 SVGAGI. The junction had 3 bases not matched to a gene; V was cut back by 8 bases and J by 8 bases. The CDR3 has 12 amino acids.

The chain joins TRBV20-1 to TRBJ2-1; 7 bases are a match to TRBD2. The CDR3 totals 16 residues. From germline, CDR1 is DFQATT and CDR2 SNEGSKA (reference sequence). V dropped 3 bases and J dropped 5; count of bases not matched to a gene: 13. The CDR3 DNA reads TGCAGTGCTAGTTCAGGACTAGGAGGATGGAACAATGAGCAGTTCTTC. Encoded protein: CSASSGLGGWNNEQFF.

The rearrangement links TRBV4-2 to TRBJ2-3; TRBD2 matches at 11 bases. Per germline, CDR1 LGHNA and CDR2 YNFKEQ. CDR3 length: 18 amino acids. With V trimmed by 0 bases and J by 5 bases, 10 bases remained unmatched. The CDR3 here is CASSQDWGSGGVVDTQYF. The DNA for the CDR3 is TGTGCCAGCAGCCAAGATTGGGGTAGCGGGGGGGTGGTAGATACGCAGTATTTT.

This clone was recorded only once. The chain recombines TRBV5-4 with TRBJ1-1, with a possible D match to TRBD1 (6 bases). V was shortened by 1 base and J by 11 bases, with 15 bases between the two germline ends. Looked up from germline, CDR1 is SGHNT and CDR2 is YYREEE (reference sequence). The CDR3 has 13 amino acids. CDR3 sequence reads: CASSLQGLASAFF. CDR3 bases: TGTGCCAGCAGCTTGCAGGGGTTGGCGTCTGCTTTCTTT.

The chain joins TRBV3-1 (or the pseudogene TRBV3-2) to TRBJ2-1; D is possibly TRBD2 (5 bases). Germline values: CDR1 LGHDT, CDR2 YNNKEL (reference sequence). The CDR3 is made up of 11 amino acids. The ends were cut back, 4 bases at V and 10 bases at J, with 8 bases in the middle. The CDR3 region has the DNA TGTGCCAGCAGCCTCGGGGAGGAGCAGTTCTTC. Translating it yields CASSLGEEQFF.

This chain connects TRBV2 to TRBJ2-3, with no clear D. CDR1 is SNHLY and CDR2 is FYNNEI in the germline V gene. CDR3 size: 13 residues. The ends were cut back, 2 bases at V and 2 bases at J, with 5 bases in the middle. The CDR3 DNA reads TGTGCCAGCAGTGAACTCTTCACAGATACGCAGTATTTT. Protein product: CASSELFTDTQYF.

The rearrangement links TRBV5-8 to TRBJ1-2; D is perhaps TRBD1 (6 bases). CDR1 and CDR2 from the germline V gene are SGHTS and YDEGEE. Deletions cut 0 bases from V and 4 bases from J, with 10 bases between. This CDR3 spans 14 amino acids. The CDR3 nucleotides read TGTGCCAGCAGCTTGGAACAGGGAGTCTATGGCTACACCTTC. Its translation: CASSLEQGVYGYTF. Variable domain in full (rest from reference TRBV5-8 and TRBJ1-2): EAGVTQSPTHLIKTRGQQATLRCSPISGHTSVYWYQQALGLGLQFLLWYDEGEERNRGNFPPRFSGRQFPNYSSELNVNALELEDSALYLCASSLEQGVYGYTFGSGTRLTVV.

Details on this clone: This specimen includes other DNA sequences encoding the same CDR3. The CDR3 region has the DNA TGTGCCAGCTCACCAACTAGCGGGGACTACAATGAGCAGTTCTTC. As protein: CASSPTSGDYNEQFF. The rearrangement uses TRBV18 and TRBJ2-1, with 10 bases identical to TRBD2. J gave up 3 bases and V 2 bases, and 1 base lay outside the gene matches. CDR3 length equals 15 residues. The germline V gene has CDR1 KGHSH and CDR2 LQKENI.